The clone carrying this T cell receptor (beta chain) was recorded many times. The antigen is unknown. This CDR3 contains 15 residues. With V trimmed by 4 bases and J by 3 bases, 7 bases remained unmatched. The germline CDR1 and CDR2 sequences are SGHNT and YYREEE (reference sequence). This record comes from a study of T cells in Graves' hyperthyroidism and ophthalmopathy. Over 18 months, lack of ophthalmopathy progression marked Graves' hyperthyroidism as stable. General study findings and limits: Ophthalmopathy cases were set apart from stable hyperthyroidism by a 13 V-J model. Among clonotypes expanded in thyroid above 0.001, most were also found in blood.

TCR beta CDR3 regions were amplified from RNA transcripts. Primed by the HTBI set, a first-round RT-PCR was run on the TCR CDR3. TCRdb called the multiplex PCR reads again in MiXCR, with one record for every CDR3 protein. This table has 610,000 or so distinct CDR3 sequences, approximately 44% appearing once. The genes are TRBV5-4 and TRBJ2-7, with 10 bases lining up with TRBD1. This clonotype was obtained from a woman younger than 35 with Graves' hyperthyroidism. Sequences were obtained from peripheral blood or thyroid tissue (not recorded which). The CDR3 spells CASSADRGHIYEQYF. CDR3 bases: TGTGCCAGCAGCGCAGACAGGGGGCATATCTACGAGCAGTACTTC.